This TCR beta chain comes out of a study of Graves' ophthalmopathy and Graves' hyperthyroidism. Turning to the study itself: Samples of peripheral blood were obtained at initial diagnosis, prior to treatment of any kind. Notes on the study in general: A model built from 13 signatures distinguished ophthalmopathy from stable hyperthyroidism with roughly 85% sensitivity and around 81% specificity.

As diagnostic evidence, clinical symptoms, serum thyroxine, TRAb, thyroid ultrasound and orbital computed tomography were relied upon. Investigators amplified TCR beta CDR3 regions from RNA transcripts. The workflow started with a first-round RT-PCR run with HTBI primers and then moved on to a second-round multiplex PCR. MiXCR, applied by TCRdb to the multiplex PCR reads, yields one record per CDR3 protein. The sample has approximately 380,000 distinct CDR3 sequences; more than 20% are singletons. Many counts were recorded for this clonotype. Its antigen is undetermined. V was pared by 6 bases and J by 1 base, with 4 bases between. From germline, CDR1 is MDHEN and CDR2 SYDVKM. The CDR3 totals 13 residues.

Source material: peripheral blood. The sequence came from a woman aged 18-29 years with stable Graves' hyperthyroidism. The V and J genes are TRBV28 and TRBJ1-6; unclear D gene. Here the CDR3 DNA reads TGTGCCAGCAGGCGGTCCTATAATTCACCCCTCCACTTT. Residues: CASRRSYNSPLHF.